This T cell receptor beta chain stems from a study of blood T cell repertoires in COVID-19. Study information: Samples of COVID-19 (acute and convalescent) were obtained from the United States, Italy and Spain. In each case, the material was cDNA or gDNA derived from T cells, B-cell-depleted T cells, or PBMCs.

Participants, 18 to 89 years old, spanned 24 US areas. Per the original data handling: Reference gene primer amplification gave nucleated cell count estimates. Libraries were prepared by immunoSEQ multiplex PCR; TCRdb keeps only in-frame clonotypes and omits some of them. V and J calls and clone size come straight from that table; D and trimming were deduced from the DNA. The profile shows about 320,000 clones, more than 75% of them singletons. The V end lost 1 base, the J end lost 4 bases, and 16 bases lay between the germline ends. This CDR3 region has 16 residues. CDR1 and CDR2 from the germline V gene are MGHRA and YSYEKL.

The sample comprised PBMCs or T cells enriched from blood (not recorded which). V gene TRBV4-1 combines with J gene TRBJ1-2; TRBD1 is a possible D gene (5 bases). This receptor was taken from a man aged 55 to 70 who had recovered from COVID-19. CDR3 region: CASSQVSRGKSYGYTF. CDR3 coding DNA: TGCGCCAGCAGCCAAGTCAGTAGGGGAAAGAGCTATGGCTACACCTTC.